This TCR beta chain was sequenced during a study of OX40 agonist ivuxolimab in advanced cancers. Study findings and constraints: At doses 0.1 to 3.0 mg/kg, CD4+ and CD8+ clones expanded.

Blood draws occurred at baseline, cycle 4 day 1, and cycle 7 day 1. Germline assignment: CDR1 SGHRS and CDR2 YFSETQ. Trimming took 4 bases from V and 8 from J; bases not matched to a gene: 7. The CDR3 covers 14 residues. Data came from immunoSEQ multiplex PCR; TCRdb stores just in-frame clones and leaves some out. The data contain tens of thousands of clones, 82% of them seen just once; the ten biggest clones take up about 5.5%. Concerning this clone itself: Its antigen is still unknown.

This clonotype was sampled from an adult with an advanced solid tumor such as melanoma, head and neck, liver or kidney cancer. The chain recombines TRBV5-1 with TRBJ2-1; TRBD2 matches at 9 bases. The sample in question was CD4+ or CD8+ T cells sorted from blood, obtained in a trial of the OX40 agonist ivuxolimab. CDR3 nucleotides: TGCGCCAGCAGCGGGACTAGCCGAGTCGATGAGCAGTTCTTC. Its protein is CASSGTSRVDEQFF.